This T cell receptor (beta chain) emerged from a study of post-analysis software for immune sequencing data. Whole-study results and caveats: Patients showed TRBV5-6, TRBV5-1 and TRBV20-1 among roughly 5 TRBV segments more frequent than in controls.

There are a few counts of this clonotype. Its target is unknown. V lost 10 bases and J lost 0; bases outside the gene matches: 9. CDR3 length: 14 residues. CDR1 is MNHEY, CDR2 SVGEGT, per germline. The authors incorporated unique molecular identifiers into the TCR beta cDNA libraries. TCRdb fed the PCR reads into MiXCR, producing one record per CDR3 protein. There are roughly 730,000 distinct CDR3 sequences in the sample; 25% to 30% occur only once, and around 0.56% lies in the top ten. The chain uses TRBV6-2 or TRBV6-3 and TRBJ2-7, with 7 bases matching TRBD2. The TCR comes from a girl between 10 and 17 years old with multiple sclerosis. Sequencing used blood. CDR3 sequence reads: CATCTSATSYEQYF. In DNA form, the CDR3 reads TGTGCCACCTGTACTAGCGCCACCTCCTACGAGCAGTACTTC.